This T cell receptor (beta chain) was retrieved from a study of blood T cells in healthy people across ages. Study results and caveats: A greater number of naive CD4+ cells and higher diversity distinguished long-lived donors from aged donors.

A few counts support this clonotype. Its antigen remains unknown. Together with a sample-barcoded 5' primer, a J-beta primer mix was included in a second PCR lasting 7 to 11 cycles. Each cDNA molecule carried a tag from a template-switch adaptor that contained 12 random nucleotides. Each CDR3 protein gets one entry after TCRdb re-called the 5' RACE reads with MiXCR. This table holds about 720,000 distinct CDR3 sequences, over 20% found once. CDR1 is SGHNT, CDR2 YENEEA, per germline. This CDR3 has 16 amino acids. Trimming shortened V by 5 bases and J by 2 bases, and 15 bases separated the two germline ends. The sample providers were healthy Caucasian people from Russia, aged about 6 to 90.

The origin of this receptor is a man between 65 and 85 years old in good health. Sequenced input: blood. V is TRBV11-3 and J is TRBJ2-2; D not resolved. The CDR3 sequence is CASSLKDWINTGELFF. The CDR3 bases are TGTGCCAGCAGCCTCAAGGATTGGATCAACACCGGGGAGCTGTTTTTT.